The 9 T cell receptor beta chains below all came from one sample that was sequenced in a study of beta chain features in type 1 diabetes. The whole isolated RNA underwent reverse transcription, so sequencing captured expressed TCRB transcripts. The data were produced by immunoSEQ multiplex PCR, yet TCRdb's version contains in-frame clones alone and is incomplete. The profile shows 200,000 to 250,000 clones, around 14% of them singletons. Whole-study findings and limits: Shortening of TCRB CDR3s, moderate but significant, appeared in all four CD4+ subsets of Type 1 diabetes patients.

These receptors have no known antigen. Sequencing was carried out using naive CD4+ T cells from blood. The receptors derive from a man aged 25-40 years with type 1 diabetes.

This rearrangement joins TRBV4-1 to TRBJ1-4; unclear D gene. The CDR3 has 14 residues. The germline V and J ends were trimmed by 8 bases and 2 bases, with 12 bases remaining between them. Germline loops: CDR1 MGHRA, CDR2 YSYEKL. Here the CDR3 reads CASQLRGTNEKLFF. The DNA for the CDR3 is TGCGCCAGCCAGTTGCGAGGGACTAATGAAAAACTGTTTTTT.

This clone has just a few counts. The CDR3 DNA follows: TGCGCCAGCAGCCACGCAATCCGGGACACGGTCGGGGATGAAAAACTGTTTTTT. It is translated as CASSHAIRDTVGDEKLFF. The chain is built from TRBV4-1 and TRBJ1-4, with D perhaps TRBD1 (6 bases). Trimming left V 3 bases short and J 6 bases short, with 23 bases between. The germline V gene has CDR1 MGHRA and CDR2 YSYEKL. This CDR3 is built from 18 residues.

This clone was counted only a few times. The V call is TRBV25-1, the J call TRBJ2-5; 8 nucleotides align to TRBD1. V shed 3 bases and J 4 bases; nucleotides not matched to a gene: 10. The V gene's germline CDR1 is MGHDK and CDR2 SYGVNS. The CDR3 is made up of 16 amino acids. CDR3 sequence: CASSDWVQGAGETQYF. The CDR3 DNA sequence: TGTGCCAGCAGTGATTGGGTGCAGGGGGCGGGAGAGACCCAGTACTTC. Full variable domain (remainder filled in from reference TRBV25-1 and TRBJ2-5): EADIYQTPRYLVIGTGKKITLECSQTMGHDKMYWYQQDPGMELHLIHYSYGVNSTEKGDLSSESTVSRIRTEHFPLTLESARPSHTSQYLCASSDWVQGAGETQYFGPGTRLLVL.

There are a few counts of this clone. V and J are TRBV27 and TRBJ1-3; D is undetermined. Deletions cut 6 bases from V and 4 bases from J, with 10 bases between. The germline V gene encodes CDR1 MNHEY and CDR2 SMNVEV (reference sequence). This CDR3 is 13 amino acids long. The CDR3 DNA sequence: TGTGCCAGCAGCACTTGGGCAGGAAACACCATATATTTT. Translated, it gives CASSTWAGNTIYF.

The rearrangement joins TRBV6-1 to TRBJ1-2, with D unclear. Trimming stripped 5 bases from V and 6 bases from J, with 16 bases between. The CDR3 loop spans 14 amino acids. Germline values: CDR1 MNHNS, CDR2 SASEGT. CDR3 amino acids: CASSQRTLTHGYTF. The CDR3 region has the DNA TGTGCCAGCAGTCAACGGACTCTTACACATGGCTACACCTTC.

The chain carries TRBV5-1 and TRBJ2-7; 7 bases map to TRBD1. Germline V gives CDR1 SGHRS, CDR2 YFSETQ. The CDR3 runs 12 residues. After removal of 5 bases from V and 7 bases from J, the junction contained 6 bases not matched to a gene. The chain's CDR3 is CASSEGAGEQYF. CDR3 bases: TGCGCCAGCAGTGAGGGGGCAGGGGAGCAGTACTTC.

V and J are TRBV19 and TRBJ2-7, with a tentative D call TRBD2 (6 bases). Germline loops: CDR1 LNHDA, CDR2 SQIVND (reference sequence). V was shortened by 0 bases and J by 1 base, with 7 bases between the two germline ends. The CDR3 has 14 amino acids. In DNA, the CDR3 is TGTGCCAGTAGTATAGACGGGGGTTCCTACGAGCAGTACTTC. The encoded protein is CASSIDGGSYEQYF.

As concerns this clone: Sequence at one end of the junction differs from germline and may be a read error. The chain uses TRBV5-8 and TRBJ1-2; D remains ambiguous. The germline gives CDR1 SGHTS, CDR2 YDEGEE. CDR3 size: 13 residues. CDR3 protein: CASNLSGLRGYTF. The CDR3, as DNA: TGTGCCAGCAACTTGTCGGGGTTGCGGGGCTACACCTTC.

The chain has TRBV7-2 and TRBJ2-7; 16 nucleotides align to TRBD2. After removal of 2 bases from V and 2 bases from J, the junction contained 3 bases not matched to a gene. The germline V gene encodes CDR1 SGHTA and CDR2 FQGNSA. CDR3 length: 17 amino acids. As DNA, the CDR3 is TGTGCCAGCAGCTTATCGGGACTAGCGGGAGGGCCCTACGAGCAGTACTTC. Its translation: CASSLSGLAGGPYEQYF. The variable domain in full, completed from reference TRBV7-2 and TRBJ2-7, reads GAGVSQSPSNKVTEKGKDVELRCDPISGHTALYWYRQSLGQGLEFLIYFQGNSAPDKSGLPSDRFSAERTGGSVSTLTIQRTQQEDSAVYLCASSLSGLAGGPYEQYFGPGTRLTVT.